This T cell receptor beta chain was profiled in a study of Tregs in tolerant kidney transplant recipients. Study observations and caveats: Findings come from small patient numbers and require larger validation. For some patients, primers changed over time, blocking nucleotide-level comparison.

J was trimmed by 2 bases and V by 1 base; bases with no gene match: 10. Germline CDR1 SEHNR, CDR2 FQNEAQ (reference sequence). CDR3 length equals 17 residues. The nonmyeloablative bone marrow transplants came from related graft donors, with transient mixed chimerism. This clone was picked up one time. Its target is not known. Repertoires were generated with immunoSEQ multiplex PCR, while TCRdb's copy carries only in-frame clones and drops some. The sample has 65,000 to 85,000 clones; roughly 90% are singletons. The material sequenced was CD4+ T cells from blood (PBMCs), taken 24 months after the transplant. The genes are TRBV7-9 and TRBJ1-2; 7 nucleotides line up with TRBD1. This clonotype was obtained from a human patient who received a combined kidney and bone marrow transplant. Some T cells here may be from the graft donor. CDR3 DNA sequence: TGTGCCAGCAGCTTAGACCCGCGACAGGGATTAAACTATGGCTACACCTTC. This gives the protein CASSLDPRQGLNYGYTF.